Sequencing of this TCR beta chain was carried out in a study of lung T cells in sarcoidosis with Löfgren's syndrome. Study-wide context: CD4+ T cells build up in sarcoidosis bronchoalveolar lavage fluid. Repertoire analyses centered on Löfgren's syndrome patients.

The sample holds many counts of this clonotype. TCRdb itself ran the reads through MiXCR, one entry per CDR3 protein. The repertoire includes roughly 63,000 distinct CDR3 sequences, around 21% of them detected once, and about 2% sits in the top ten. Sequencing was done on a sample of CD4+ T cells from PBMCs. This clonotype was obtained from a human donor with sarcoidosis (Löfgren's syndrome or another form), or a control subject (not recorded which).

In nucleotides, the CDR3 is TGTGCCAGCAGTCTAGATCGACCGGGACGGCCACCGACGGAGCAGTACTTC. This gives the protein CASSLDRPGRPPTEQYF. This sequence joins TRBV27 and TRBJ2-7, with D perhaps TRBD1 or TRBD2 (5 bases each). In germline, CDR1 is MNHEY, CDR2 SMNVEV (reference sequence). Between the trimmed V and J ends, which lost 5 bases and 7 bases, there was a span of 27 bases. The CDR3 contains 17 residues.